The rows below give T cell receptor beta chains drawn from one sample of a study of cytomegalovirus exposure and HLA in healthy donors. Repertoires were generated with immunoSEQ multiplex PCR, while TCRdb's copy carries only in-frame clones and drops some. This sample has about 100,000 clones, with roughly 80% found just once. Sequencing input: PBMCs. The receptors derive from a young man in good health and CMV-seronegative. CDR3s include the opening cysteine and the closing phenylalanine or tryptophan. A D gene is named only where the DNA matches it firmly. Expanded clones are given a class, and other clones once, few, many or no size at all.

clone size: once; J gene: TRBJ2-1; D gene: TRBD2; V gene: TRBV7-8; CDR3 DNA: TGTGCCAGCAGCCAAGCCCGAGCGGGAGTCTCCTACAATGAGCAGTTCTTC; CDR3 protein: CASSQARAGVSYNEQFF
clone size: -; J gene: TRBJ2-5; D gene: TRBD1; V gene: TRBV10-3; CDR3 DNA: TGTGCCATCAGGGGACAGGGCGGGGAGACCCAGTACTTC; CDR3 protein: CAIRGQGGETQYF
clone size: -; J gene: TRBJ2-3; D gene: TRBD2; V gene: TRBV20-1; CDR3 DNA: TGCAGTGCCCAACCGGGACTAGCGACTATATTT; CDR3 protein: CSAQPGLATIF
clone size: few; J gene: TRBJ1-5; D gene: -; V gene: TRBV6-5; CDR3 DNA: TGTGCCAGCAGTTACTCGAGAGGAGGGGGCAATCAGCCCCAGCATTTT; CDR3 protein: CASSYSRGGGNQPQHF
clone size: -; J gene: TRBJ1-5; D gene: -; V gene: TRBV19; CDR3 DNA: TGTGCCAGTAGTAACAGCTATAGCAATCAGCCCCAGCATTTT; CDR3 protein: CASSNSYSNQPQHF
clone size: -; J gene: TRBJ2-3; D gene: -; V gene: TRBV6-5; CDR3 DNA: TGTGCCAGCAGTTACTTCGGGTCACAAACAGATACGCAGTATTTT; CDR3 protein: CASSYFGSQTDTQYF
clone size: -; J gene: TRBJ1-2; D gene: -; V gene: TRBV5-1; CDR3 DNA: TGCGCCAGCAGTGGCGGAGGGGCGAGCTATGGCTACACCTTC; CDR3 protein: CASSGGGASYGYTF
clone size: -; J gene: TRBJ2-7; D gene: TRBD2; V gene: TRBV19; CDR3 DNA: TGTGCCAGTAGTGAACTAGCGCATTCCTACGAGCAGTACTTC; CDR3 protein: CASSELAHSYEQYF
clone size: few; J gene: TRBJ2-5; D gene: -; V gene: TRBV6-1; CDR3 DNA: TGTGCCAGTGTCCGGGACTACCAAGAGACCCAGTACTTC; CDR3 protein: CASVRDYQETQYF
clone size: few; J gene: TRBJ2-3; D gene: TRBD2; V gene: TRBV6-5; CDR3 DNA: TGTGCCAGCAAAATACTAGCGGGGGGTGCAGATACGCAGTATTTT; CDR3 protein: CASKILAGGADTQYF
clone size: few; J gene: TRBJ1-1; D gene: -; V gene: TRBV4-1; CDR3 DNA: TGCGCCAGCAGCCAAGTAGGGGGATCAAACACTGAAGCTTTCTTT; CDR3 protein: CASSQVGGSNTEAFF
clone size: -; J gene: TRBJ1-1; D gene: TRBD1; V gene: TRBV5-1; CDR3 DNA: TGCGCCAGCAGTTCCGGACAGGGCCTTATGAACACTGAAGCTTTCTTT; CDR3 protein: CASSSGQGLMNTEAFF
clone size: -; J gene: TRBJ2-7; D gene: -; V gene: TRBV29-1; CDR3 DNA: TGCAGCGTTGAAGATTTCGTAAGGGGAATCTACGAGCAGTACTTC; CDR3 protein: CSVEDFVRGIYEQYF
clone size: -; J gene: TRBJ2-5; D gene: -; V gene: TRBV7-2; CDR3 DNA: TGTGCCAGCAGCTTAAGGAGGGGGGGCACGGGGGAGACCCAGTACTTC; CDR3 protein: CASSLRRGGTGETQYF
clone size: few; J gene: TRBJ2-1; D gene: -; V gene: TRBV5-6; CDR3 DNA: TGTGCCAGCAGCTGGGACACCCGGTACAATGAGCAGTTCTTC; CDR3 protein: CASSWDTRYNEQFF
clone size: -; J gene: TRBJ1-3; D gene: -; V gene: TRBV30; CDR3 DNA: TGTGCCTGGAAAGTTTTTGGGGGGGCCACAAGAAACACCATATATTTT; CDR3 protein: CAWKVFGGATRNTIYF
clone size: -; J gene: TRBJ2-1; D gene: -; V gene: TRBV7-9; CDR3 DNA: TGTGCCAGCAGCGCCCCGGGGGGCACCTACAATGAGCAGTTCTTC; CDR3 protein: CASSAPGGTYNEQFF
clone size: -; J gene: TRBJ1-1; D gene: -; V gene: TRBV7-9; CDR3 DNA: TGTGCCAGCAGCTTAGAACAGCCTGAAGCTTTCTTT; CDR3 protein: CASSLEQPEAFF
clone size: -; J gene: TRBJ1-1; D gene: -; V gene: TRBV11-2; CDR3 DNA: TGTGCCAGCAGCTTAAGAGGGCTAGGAACTGAAGCTTTCTTT; CDR3 protein: CASSLRGLGTEAFF
clone size: -; J gene: TRBJ2-7; D gene: TRBD1; V gene: TRBV28; CDR3 DNA: TGTGCCAGCAGCCCCTGGACAGGGCCTAGATACGAGCAGTACTTC; CDR3 protein: CASSPWTGPRYEQYF
clone size: -; J gene: TRBJ2-5; D gene: -; V gene: TRBV6-5; CDR3 DNA: TGTGCCAGCTGGGGGGGGGCGGGACAGACCCAGTACTTC; CDR3 protein: CASWGGAGQTQYF
clone size: -; J gene: TRBJ1-2; D gene: TRBD1; V gene: TRBV30; CDR3 DNA: TGTGCCTGGAGTGTTGGAGACAGGGGCCTTCGCTACACCTTC; CDR3 protein: CAWSVGDRGLRYTF
clone size: -; J gene: TRBJ2-5; D gene: TRBD2; V gene: TRBV5-1; CDR3 DNA: TGCGCCAGCAGCAGTCCGACTAGCGGGAGGGCCGGGGAGACCCAGTACTTC; CDR3 protein: CASSSPTSGRAGETQYF
clone size: few; J gene: TRBJ2-1; D gene: TRBD2; V gene: TRBV6-5; CDR3 DNA: TGTGCCAGCAGCGCTGGGACTAGCGGGTACAATGAGCAGTTCTTC; CDR3 protein: CASSAGTSGYNEQFF
clone size: -; J gene: TRBJ2-5; D gene: -; V gene: TRBV28; CDR3 DNA: TGTGCCAGCACTTCTCAGGGCACCGAGACCCAGTACTTC; CDR3 protein: CASTSQGTETQYF
clone size: -; J gene: TRBJ1-4; D gene: TRBD1; V gene: TRBV30; CDR3 DNA: TGTGCCTGCAGGACAGGGAAGGAAAAACTGTTTTTT; CDR3 protein: CACRTGKEKLFF
clone size: once; J gene: TRBJ2-3; D gene: -; V gene: TRBV30; CDR3 DNA: TGTGCCTGGAGTAGGGGCACCATCACAGATACGCAGTATTTT; CDR3 protein: CAWSRGTITDTQYF
clone size: few; J gene: TRBJ2-6; D gene: -; V gene: TRBV28; CDR3 DNA: TGTGCCAGCAGAAACCCGGGGTCCGGGGCCAACGTCCTGACTTTC; CDR3 protein: CASRNPGSGANVLTF
clone size: few; J gene: TRBJ1-2; D gene: TRBD1; V gene: TRBV5-6; CDR3 DNA: TGTGCCAGCAGCTTGGGGACAGGCGGCTATGGCTACACCTTC; CDR3 protein: CASSLGTGGYGYTF
clone size: -; J gene: TRBJ1-2; D gene: TRBD1; V gene: TRBV7-9; CDR3 DNA: TGTGCCAGCAGTCTGGGACAGGGCTATGGCTACACCTTC; CDR3 protein: CASSLGQGYGYTF
clone size: -; J gene: TRBJ1-5; D gene: TRBD1; V gene: TRBV28; CDR3 DNA: TGTGCCAGCAGTTCAGGGGGATCGGGCAATCAGCCCCAGCATTTT; CDR3 protein: CASSSGGSGNQPQHF
clone size: -; J gene: TRBJ2-7; D gene: -; V gene: TRBV7-2; CDR3 DNA: TGTGCCAGCAGCTTAGGGCCAGCGAGCTCCTACGAGCAGTACTTC; CDR3 protein: CASSLGPASSYEQYF
clone size: -; J gene: TRBJ2-7; D gene: TRBD1; V gene: TRBV12-5; CDR3 DNA: TGTGCTAGTGGGTCGGCCGGGACAGGGGACGAGCAGTACTTC; CDR3 protein: CASGSAGTGDEQYF
clone size: -; J gene: TRBJ2-7; D gene: TRBD2; V gene: TRBV5-1; CDR3 DNA: TGCGCCAGCAGCTTGGAATCTAGCGGGAGCATAAACGAGCAGTACTTC; CDR3 protein: CASSLESSGSINEQYF
clone size: -; J gene: TRBJ2-7; D gene: -; V gene: TRBV7-9; CDR3 DNA: TGTGCCAGCAGCTTAGAGCCCGGTCCCTACGAGCAGTACTTC; CDR3 protein: CASSLEPGPYEQYF
clone size: few; J gene: TRBJ1-5; D gene: TRBD1; V gene: TRBV2; CDR3 DNA: TGTGCCAGCAGACAGGGGGATCAGCCCCAGCATTTT; CDR3 protein: CASRQGDQPQHF
clone size: -; J gene: TRBJ2-1; D gene: TRBD2; V gene: TRBV9; CDR3 DNA: TGTGCCAGCAGCGTAAGCCTAGCGGGGCTCGAGCAGTTCTTC; CDR3 protein: CASSVSLAGLEQFF
clone size: once; J gene: TRBJ2-1; D gene: -; V gene: TRBV7-8; CDR3 DNA: TGTGCCAGCAGCTCGAACGGGAAAAGCAATGAGCAGTTCTTC; CDR3 protein: CASSSNGKSNEQFF
clone size: -; J gene: TRBJ1-1; D gene: TRBD1; V gene: TRBV5-1; CDR3 DNA: TGCGCCAGCAGCTTTCAGGGACAGATGAACACTGAAGCTTTCTTT; CDR3 protein: CASSFQGQMNTEAFF
clone size: -; J gene: TRBJ2-2; D gene: TRBD2; V gene: TRBV4-1; CDR3 DNA: TGCGCCAGCAGCCATCCTACCGGGACTAAGGTCGGGGAGCTGTTTTTT; CDR3 protein: CASSHPTGTKVGELFF
clone size: -; J gene: TRBJ1-1; D gene: TRBD1; V gene: TRBV7-8; CDR3 DNA: TGTGCCAGCAGCCCCGGGACAGCGAACACTGAAGCTTTCTTT; CDR3 protein: CASSPGTANTEAFF
clone size: -; J gene: TRBJ1-1; D gene: -; V gene: TRBV11-3; CDR3 DNA: TGTGCCAGCAGCCTCCTCCCGGCGGGGGACCGGCAGTTT; CDR3 protein: CASSLLPAGDRQF
clone size: -; J gene: TRBJ2-7; D gene: TRBD2; V gene: TRBV11-2; CDR3 DNA: TGTGCCAGCAGCTTAGAGTTCGGTAGCGGGAAGGAGCAGTACTTC; CDR3 protein: CASSLEFGSGKEQYF
clone size: -; J gene: TRBJ1-6; D gene: -; V gene: TRBV15; CDR3 DNA: TGTGCCACCAGCAGAGATCTGGAGGAAAGGTCACCCCTCCACTTT; CDR3 protein: CATSRDLEERSPLHF
clone size: -; J gene: TRBJ1-1; D gene: -; V gene: TRBV5-1; CDR3 DNA: TGCGCCAGCAGCTTGAGGGCCGGAGGAGCTTTCTTT; CDR3 protein: CASSLRAGGAFF
clone size: -; J gene: TRBJ2-1; D gene: TRBD2; V gene: TRBV19; CDR3 DNA: TGTGCCAGTAGTACGGGGGGACTAGCGGGCTCGAGCTCCTACAATGAGCAGTTCTTC; CDR3 protein: CASSTGGLAGSSSYNEQFF
clone size: once; J gene: TRBJ1-2; D gene: -; V gene: TRBV19; CDR3 DNA: TGTGCCAGCGGGCGCGCGGGGGCGGTTGCTGGCTACACCTTC; CDR3 protein: CASGRAGAVAGYTF
clone size: -; J gene: TRBJ2-1; D gene: TRBD2; V gene: TRBV18; CDR3 DNA: TGTGCCAGCTCGGATCTAGCGGGGGGGCTGCCCCATGAGCAGTTCTTC; CDR3 protein: CASSDLAGGLPHEQFF